Each of the 9 T cell receptor beta chains below was sequenced from the same sample in a study of identical twins. TCRdb passed the 5' RACE reads through MiXCR, listing each CDR3 protein once. The sample lists 500,000 to 700,000 distinct CDR3 sequences, just over 7% occurring once. Another study also made use of these data, one on yellow fever vaccine responses in identical twins.

Sequencing was done on a sample of PBMCs. The receptors originated from a woman younger than 35 in good health.

The chain's CDR3 is CASSEGLLDTQYF. CDR3 nucleotide sequence: TGTGCCAGCAGTGAAGGACTTTTGGATACGCAGTATTTT. The chain joins TRBV6-1 to TRBJ2-3; D gene uncertain. CDR1 and CDR2 (germline): MNHNS, SASEGT. The CDR3 is 13 amino acids. V was trimmed by 1 base and J by 6 bases, leaving 8 bases between them.

This clonotype was recorded a few times. V is TRBV7-3 and J is TRBJ2-6, with unresolved D. Trimming removed 4 bases at V and 0 bases at J, with 7 bases between. There are 15 residues in the CDR3. The germline CDR1 and CDR2 sequences are SGHTA and FQGTGA. The CDR3 sequence: CASSSRISGANVLTF. Written as DNA, the CDR3 is TGTGCCAGCAGCTCACGGATCTCTGGGGCCAACGTCCTGACTTTC.

This clonotype occurred once. This chain uses TRBV7-2 with TRBJ2-7; weak D call: TRBD2 (6 bases). Looked up from germline, CDR1 is SGHTA and CDR2 is FQGNSA. Trimming took 2 bases from V and 4 from J, leaving 12 bases between them. This CDR3 has 14 residues. CDR3 coding DNA: TGTGCCAGCAGCTTATCCGGGAGCCCATACGAGCAGTACTTC. Protein: CASSLSGSPYEQYF.

This clonotype was found a few times. The V call is TRBV2, the J call TRBJ2-1; D call uncertain. V shed 3 bases and J shed 5 bases, with 8 bases lying between them. This CDR3 is 13 amino acids long. The germline CDR1 and CDR2 sequences are SNHLY and FYNNEI. CDR3 loop: CASSDRADNEQFF. The CDR3, as DNA: TGTGCCAGCAGTGATCGGGCGGACAATGAGCAGTTCTTC.

This clonotype was counted ten times or more. The chain carries TRBV7-9 and TRBJ2-7; D uncertain. Trimming removed 6 bases at V and 2 bases at J, with 11 bases between. CDR3 length: 13 residues. Germline V CDR1 and CDR2: SEHNR, FQNEAQ (reference sequence). CDR3 sequence reads: CASSSGLTYEQYV. In nucleotides, the CDR3 is TGTGCCAGCAGTTCCGGGCTAACCTACGAGCAGTACGTC.

This clonotype was counted ten times or more. CDR3 DNA sequence: TGCGCCAGCAGCCCTGGGACCCAGTCAGGACTTTTCTACGAGCAGTACTTC. The encoded protein is CASSPGTQSGLFYEQYF. This chain connects TRBV5-1 to TRBJ2-7; D may correspond to TRBD1 or TRBD2 (5 bases each). Germline V CDR1 and CDR2: SGHRS, YFSETQ. The germline V and J ends were trimmed by 4 bases and 3 bases, with 23 bases remaining between them. The length of the CDR3 is 17 residues.

This clonotype occurred many times. The gene calls are TRBV7-8 and TRBJ2-2, with 9 positions matching TRBD1. CDR1 and CDR2 (germline): SGHVS, FQNEAQ. This CDR3 has 16 amino acids. V shed 6 bases, J shed 4 bases, and the junction held 9 bases outside the gene matches. In DNA, the CDR3 is TGTGCCAGCAGGTTGGGGACAGGGCCTTCCACCGGGGAGCTGTTTTTT. Its translation: CASRLGTGPSTGELFF.

The chain uses TRBV5-1 and TRBJ1-6; D gene ambiguous. The CDR3 is made up of 16 amino acids. Looked up from germline, CDR1 is SGHRS and CDR2 is YFSETQ. Deletions cut 0 bases from V and 5 bases from J, with 12 bases between. CDR3: CASSLGGREDNSPLHF. The CDR3 DNA reads as TGCGCCAGCAGCTTGGGCGGCAGAGAAGATAATTCACCCCTCCACTTT.

The CDR3 here is CASSETSGHSSTDTQYF. The CDR3 DNA follows: TGTGCCAGCAGCGAGACATCGGGACATTCTAGCACAGATACGCAGTATTTT. The chain carries TRBV4-2 and TRBJ2-3; D perhaps matches TRBD1 (6 bases). The CDR3 covers 17 residues. The germline CDR1 and CDR2 sequences are LGHNA and YNFKEQ. V lost 5 bases, J lost 0 bases, and 18 bases lay in between.